This section outlines one T cell receptor (beta chain) sequence together with its context. This clone's antigen is unknown. Nothing much larger sits one base from this clone, and base qualities are not available. This record comes from a study of cytomegalovirus exposure and HLA in healthy donors (dated by TCRdb to the late 2010s). Regarding the complete study: In an earlier analysis of 550 to 750 of the donors, 276 Gb of sequence data and approximately 100 million unique TCR beta sequences from about 180 million T cells were reported. About 310 gigabases of sequencing data and tens of millions of unique TCR sequences were included in an early release covering under 650 HLA-typed donors. Of the 350 to 450 genotyped donors, approximately 83% fell in the genetic ancestry cluster associated with self-reported Caucasian donors. The study aimed to test whether cataloging public T cell receptors could reveal signatures of past pathogen exposure. The study profiled the T cell repertoires of approximately 700 subjects by immunosequencing and related them to cytomegalovirus serostatus. In addition to the first cohort of several hundred subjects, a separate validation cohort of 130 or so different subjects was used. To predict cytomegalovirus infection status, the study brought together high-throughput TCR immunosequencing, statistical association of individual TCRs with disease status, and machine learning. To study patterns of TCR occurrence, a later analysis re-analyzed previously published TCR beta repertoires from more than 550 donors and added high-resolution HLA genotyping. Rather than drawing on any new phenotypic data, the later analysis identified candidate immune exposures from TCR beta sequences and the way those sequences occurred across donors. To decide whether each TCR beta V gene segment behaved as functional or pseudogenic, an earlier analysis of some 600 of the donors relied on high-throughput TCR beta sequencing. Donor age, sex, ethnicity and CMV serostatus were compiled together with the repertoire data. A later genetic analysis took genome-wide SNP genotypes for about 60% of the roughly 670 donors and used that subset as a discovery cohort. Every discovery cohort repertoire had been produced on one sequencing platform. Both class I and class II loci were covered by HLA typing, at four-digit resolution. Typing coverage varied by locus: about 620-630 donors for A, B, C, DRB1 and DQB1; approximately 500 for DQA1; more than 600 for DPA1; around 450 for DPB1. Because of strong linkage in the cohort, five DR-DQ haplotypes were treated as single units for association and clustering. Among almost 400 genotyped donors of the cohort, an average of roughly 240,000 unique TCR beta nucleotide sequences were sequenced per donor, around 20% of them non-productive. Findings and caveats that apply to the study as a whole: In an earlier analysis of several hundred of the donors, most TCR beta V segments were observed in productive rearrangements about 87% or about 30% of the time, broadly matching IMGT annotations. Some IMGT-functional V segments, including TRBV6-2 and TRBV6-3, could not be distinguished by the 87-base-pair reads and were therefore excluded. In a later analysis, HLA-associated TCR beta chains showed more clonal expansion and lower generation probabilities than non-associated chains that were equally common. A group of highly shared sequence variants was considered likely to be a technical artifact of the sequencing pipeline. Linkage disequilibrium might explain the correlated functional status among segregating V segments, but an unknown experimental factor could not be excluded. Roughly uniform sequencing depth across donors was assumed in presence/absence analyses, although this assumption may not hold. Assigning TCR associations to individual alleles was difficult when HLA alleles, especially DR and DQ, strongly co-occurred. A few of the identified cytomegalovirus-associated TCR beta chains were confirmed in vitro to be specific for cytomegalovirus antigens. Across donors, most TCR sequences were observed very rarely, whereas some public TCRs were present in many individuals. Because some donors lacked HLA typing at each locus, the association tests relied only on the typed subset. A further reported finding was that TCR beta sequences accurately predicted the HLA-A and HLA-B alleles for most subjects in the first cohort. Several of the top co-occurrence clusters appeared to be linked to parvovirus B19, influenza, CMV and Epstein-Barr virus, according to a later analysis. In a later genetic analysis, fewer N-insertions in productive TCRs were reported among donors in an Asian-associated ancestry cluster than the roughly 640-donor mean. The study gave a list of roughly 150 TCR beta chains associated with cytomegalovirus. It was suggested by the authors that the approach could potentially be generalized to other disease states and immunological phenotypes. The cohort was sequenced for TCR beta chains only, and without alpha or paired-chain data the features that could be detected were limited. The only immune exposure information available for the cohort was CMV serostatus. A later genetic analysis associated a missense DCLRE1C variant with V-gene and J-gene trimming of TCR beta chains, and an independent cohort replicated the association. At a false discovery rate of 0.05, a later analysis linked 16,951 TCR beta sequences to specific HLA alleles. The classifier was reported to diagnose cytomegalovirus status with high specificity and sensitivity in both the original cohort and the validation cohort. The earlier analysis of nearly 600 of the donors excluded over 15 rarely observed V segments, including chromosome 9 orphons, because counts were too low. In a later analysis, TCR association rates were found to vary across HLA loci, with the most associated TCRs seen for DRB1 alleles and the fewest for HLA-C alleles. According to a later analysis, most CMV-associated TCR beta chains appeared to be HLA-restricted, and the HLA associations seemed to be driven largely by CMV exposure.

Receptor libraries were prepared by the immunoSEQ multiplex PCR assay. For the multiplex PCR, a mixture combining 60 forward primers for TCR Vbeta segments and 13 reverse primers for TCR Jbeta segments was used. Amplification of the CDR3 region of rearranged TCR beta genes was performed with a multiplex PCR assay on genomic DNA. The Illumina HiSeq System was used to sequence the amplified TCR beta libraries as 87-base-pair reads. As for the original processing: A later analysis counted around 72 million unique TCR beta chains across the 666 repertoires, and about 10 million of these chains were shared by at least two donors. To remove PCR and sequencing errors, raw reads were error-corrected and collapsed into unique sequences using a nearest-neighbor algorithm that merged closely related sequences. V, D and J gene segments were assigned by aligning CDR3 sequences to IMGT reference sequences. For a sequence to be retained, a match of at least six nucleotides to both a V gene segment and a J gene segment was required. A rearrangement was called productive if the CDR3 had no stop codons and remained in frame with V and J, and every other rearrangement was called non-productive. Following IMGT convention, CDR3 was defined as the stretch from the second conserved V-encoded cysteine up to the conserved J-encoded phenylalanine. The earlier analysis of about 620 of the donors excluded sequences that lacked an unambiguous match to a single V gene segment. An earlier analysis of a few hundred of the donors classified V segments as functional when productive rearrangements were above 56.7% and as segregating when the standard deviation between donors was above 5%. To diagnose cytomegalovirus status from the catalog of TCR beta chain sequences, a statistical classification framework was built. In a later analysis, V and J genes were assigned by comparing TCR nucleotide sequences against IMGT/GENE-DB human TR gene sequences. A later analysis assigned CDR3 sequences and most-parsimonious VDJ recombination scenarios with the TCRdist pipeline. A later analysis defined each TCR beta chain by its CDR3 amino acid sequence plus V-gene family, and excluded reads lacking a unique V-gene family. A later analysis removed over 500 highly shared, low-generation-probability nucleotide sequences to deal with suspected cross-contamination and a sequencing artifact. In a later analysis, a clonal expansion index for each public chain was calculated from normalized within-repertoire ranks of inferred template counts. A later analysis computed generation probabilities with a VDJ recombination model fitted to out-of-frame rearrangements, and checked the results against IGoR. In a later analysis, hypergeometric tests were used to score TCR-TCR, TCR-HLA and TCR-CMV co-occurrence, with a repertoire-size bias correction applied to TCR pairs. A later analysis estimated false discovery rates by permuting HLA or CMV assignments 20 times. In a later analysis, co-occurring TCRs were grouped using DBSCAN, with TCRdist sequence similarity added in when clustering inside HLA-allele-positive subsets. Co-occurrence clustering excluded repertoires with fewer than 30,000 or more than 120,000 public chains, plus five with anomalous nucleotide sharing. TCRdb re-hosts the immuneACCESS table, in-frame sequences only. Its copies lack some clones; in the studies checked, an unresolved V gene accounts for under half of them, and the cause for the rest is not known. For V, J and clone size, that table is used; D and trimming come from the DNA. The sample table holds about 100,000 clones, of which over 65% were seen once. Approximately 0.8% of the sample is in the top ten clones.

CDR1 and CDR2 were assigned from the germline V gene as SGDLS and YYNGEE. The CDR3 starts with the cysteine, ends with the phenylalanine, and has 19 residues. The sequence is cut down to CDR3 DNA, 57 bases in frame from base 1. At the junction V is shortened by 3 bases and J by 6 bases; bases outside the gene matches: 15. In total, approximately 700 healthy bone marrow donors made up the cohort. All cohort members were sampled while nominally healthy, although unrecorded immune exposures were likely present. The donor was CMV seronegative and was included in the group of 352 seronegative cohort members. Every donor gave a peripheral blood sample, and the peripheral blood mononuclear cells from that sample were used for TCR beta sequencing. The Qiagen DNeasy Blood Extraction Kit was used to extract genomic DNA from the blood cell samples.

The chain couples TRBV9 to TRBJ2-2, and 12 junction bases match TRBD1. Specimen: PBMCs. The TCR comes from a woman aged 55-69 years in good health and CMV-seronegative. The nucleotide sequence is given as TGTGCCAGCAGCGCCCCGGGACAGGGGGCGAAAGACCCCCCCGGGGAGCTGTTTTTT. Its product reads: CASSAPGQGAKDPPGELFF.